This T cell receptor (beta chain) is drawn from a study of blood T cell repertoires in COVID-19. Study overall: The United States, Italy and Spain provided the acute and convalescent COVID-19 samples. T cells, B-cell-depleted T cells, or PBMCs provided the cDNA or gDNA that served as material.

Trimming stripped 2 bases from V and 3 bases from J, with 11 bases between. Germline V gene lookup returns CDR1 MNHNS and CDR2 SASEGT. The CDR3 length is 15 residues. Authors' methods: Counts of nucleated cells, estimated from reference gene primer amplification, were obtained. Profiled with immunoSEQ multiplex PCR; TCRdb holds only in-frame clones, not every one. That table supplies the V and J calls and clone size; D and trimming were determined from the DNA. The data contain some 220,000 clones, 70% to 90% of them singletons. The sequence was obtained from a woman aged 18-35 years who had recovered from COVID-19. The sample consisted of peripheral blood. V and J are TRBV6-1 and TRBJ1-3; D perhaps matches TRBD1 (6 bases). CDR3 residues: CASSERTGLGNTIYF. CDR3 bases: TGTGCCAGCAGTGAAAGAACAGGGCTTGGAAACACCATATATTTT.